The 31 T cell receptor beta chains reported below all come from one sample, sequenced in a study of OX40 agonist ivuxolimab in advanced cancers. Clones were read by immunoSEQ multiplex PCR, and TCRdb kept only the in-frame ones, dropping some. The repertoire holds roughly 76,000 clones, with 84% as singletons. The sample in question was CD4+ or CD8+ T cells sorted from blood, obtained in a trial of the OX40 agonist ivuxolimab. The receptor set was obtained from an adult with an advanced solid tumor such as melanoma, head and neck, liver or kidney cancer.

This chain uses TRBV7-2 with TRBJ2-7; 8 bases match TRBD2. Trimming at V came to 1 base and at J to 1 base, leaving 3 bases not matched to a gene. The germline CDR1 and CDR2 sequences are SGHTA and FQGNSA. This CDR3 has 15 residues. In DNA form, the CDR3 reads TGTGCCAGCAGCTTAGAGGGACTAGGTTCCTACGAGCAGTACTTC. Translated, it gives CASSLEGLGSYEQYF. Filled out from reference TRBV7-2 and TRBJ2-7, the complete variable domain reads GAGVSQSPSNKVTEKGKDVELRCDPISGHTALYWYRQSLGQGLEFLIYFQGNSAPDKSGLPSDRFSAERTGGSVSTLTIQRTQQEDSAVYLCASSLEGLGSYEQYFGPGTRLTVT.

The chain is built from TRBV10-3 and TRBJ2-2; 7 positions match TRBD1. The CDR3 contains 14 residues. CDR1 ENHRY and CDR2 SYGVKD come from the germline V gene. V gave up 8 bases and J gave up 0 bases; unmatched junction bases: 3. Written as DNA, the CDR3 is TGTGCCATCCGACAGGGCGCGAACACCGGGGAGCTGTTTTTT. Its protein product is CAIRQGANTGELFF.

J is TRBJ2-3 and V is TRBV21-1; the listed D gene, TRBD2, was not tested against the DNA. TRBV21-1 is a known pseudogene. This CDR3 comprises 20 residues. The CDR3 DNA reads TGTGCCAGCAGCACAGGCCATGGGACTCCGCACATCTCTAGCACAGATACGCAGTATTTT. Translation: CASSTGHGTPHISSTDTQYF.

The chain combines TRBV6-6 with TRBJ1-5; TRBD1 matches 7 bases. Germline V lookup: CDR1 MNHNY, CDR2 SVGAGI (reference sequence). Trimming cost V 6 bases and J 4 bases; bases outside gene matches: 6. CDR3 size: 14 residues. As DNA, the CDR3 is TGTGCCAGCAGCAACGGGGACAGTAATCAGCCCCAGCATTTT. It translates to CASSNGDSNQPQHF.

V usage is TRBV6-6 and J usage is TRBJ1-1; 9 bases match TRBD1. This CDR3 has 14 residues. After removal of 6 bases from V and 4 bases from J, the junction contained 6 bases not matched to a gene. Looked up from germline, CDR1 is MNHNY and CDR2 is SVGAGI (reference sequence). This chain's CDR3 is CASRSGQGGTEAFF. The CDR3 DNA reads TGTGCCAGCAGGTCGGGACAGGGAGGCACTGAAGCTTTCTTT.

The J gene is TRBJ1-5, the V gene TRBV6-1; no definite D call. This CDR3 region has 14 residues. Germline V gives CDR1 MNHNS, CDR2 SASEGT. Between the trimmed V and J ends, which lost 5 bases and 4 bases, there was a span of 12 bases. The CDR3 reads CASSYWQENQPQHF. Here the CDR3 DNA reads TGTGCCAGCAGTTATTGGCAGGAGAATCAGCCCCAGCATTTT.

CDR3 nucleotides: TGTGCCAGCTGCCTCTCGGCTGATCAGCCCCAGCATTTT. The encoded protein is CASCLSADQPQHF. The rearrangement uses TRBV18 and TRBJ1-5; D is unresolved. V dropped 7 bases and J dropped 5 bases, with 12 bases sitting between them. CDR1 and CDR2 from the germline V gene are KGHSH and LQKENI. CDR3 length: 13 amino acids. Filled out from reference TRBV18 and TRBJ1-5, the complete variable domain reads NAGVMQNPRHLVRRRGQEARLRCSPMKGHSHVYWYRQLPEEGLKFMVYLQKENIIDESGMPKERFSAEFPKEGPSILRIQQVVRGDSAAYFCASCLSADQPQHFGDGTRLSIL.

This clone has only a few counts. The chain combines TRBV10-3 with TRBJ1-6, with D hard to call. There are 13 residues in the CDR3. With 6 bases removed from V and 8 bases from J, the gap between germline ends came to 11 bases. Germline lookup yields CDR1 ENHRY and CDR2 SYGVKD. CDR3 nucleotides: TGTGCCATCAGCTCGGACGGGGATTCACCCCTCCACTTT. It yields the protein CAISSDGDSPLHF.

The chain couples TRBV5-1 to TRBJ1-5, with D possibly TRBD1 on 6 matching bases. The V gene lost 4 bases and the J gene lost 5 bases, with 16 bases spanning the gap. Germline V gives CDR1 SGHRS, CDR2 YFSETQ. This CDR3 comprises 15 residues. Here the CDR3 DNA reads TGCGCCAGCAGCCCCCGGGGTGGGGGCGATCAGCCCCAGCATTTT. Its translation is CASSPRGGGDQPQHF.

The chain employs TRBV5-1 and TRBJ2-3, with D possibly TRBD2 on 6 matching bases. From germline, CDR1 is SGHRS and CDR2 YFSETQ. Trimming removed 3 bases at V and 0 bases at J, with 17 bases between. The CDR3 is 17 residues long. The CDR3 region has the DNA TGCGCCAGCAGCTCGCAGGCGGGACTGGATAGCACAGATACGCAGTATTTT. The encoded protein is CASSSQAGLDSTDTQYF.

The chain couples TRBV19 to TRBJ1-5, with a possible D match to TRBD1 (6 bases). The CDR3 runs 20 residues. The germline V gene has CDR1 LNHDA and CDR2 SQIVND (reference sequence). V lost 1 base and J 0 bases, leaving 22 bases between the germline ends. CDR3 protein: CASSIGFLRGGRYSNQPQHF. DNA for the CDR3: TGTGCCAGTAGTATAGGGTTCCTCAGGGGAGGGCGATATAGCAATCAGCCCCAGCATTTT.

The chain is built from TRBV10-3 and TRBJ1-3; D ambiguous. The germline V gene has CDR1 ENHRY and CDR2 SYGVKD. The CDR3 covers 12 residues. Trimming stripped 7 bases from V and 4 bases from J, with 8 bases between. CDR3 in amino acids: CAIKEEGNTIYF. Here the CDR3 DNA reads TGTGCCATCAAAGAGGAGGGAAACACCATATATTTT.

This clone was detected a few times. This chain joins TRBV6-5 and TRBJ2-7, with 8 bases lining up with TRBD1. The CDR3 length is 15 residues. V dropped 6 bases and J dropped 1; count of bases not matched to a gene: 8. In germline, CDR1 is MNHEY, CDR2 SVGAGI. The DNA of the CDR3 is TGTGCCAGCAGCGTGGACAGGGCAATGTCCTACGAGCAGTACTTC. Amino acid sequence: CASSVDRAMSYEQYF.

This rearrangement joins TRBV5-4 to TRBJ2-5; D possibly corresponds to TRBD2 (5 bases). This CDR3 comprises 16 residues. Trimming cost V 5 bases and J 5 bases, with 22 bases left between them. CDR1 and CDR2 from the germline V gene are SGHNT and YYREEE (reference sequence). This CDR3 reads CASRSGSGLTAETQYF. CDR3 bases: TGTGCCAGCAGATCAGGTTCAGGACTCACCGCGGAGACCCAGTACTTC.

This clone occurred a few times. The genes are TRBV6-5 and TRBJ1-3; D gene ambiguous. This CDR3 is 15 amino acids long. The germline gives CDR1 MNHEY, CDR2 SVGAGI. V gave up 6 bases and J gave up 0 bases, with 12 bases separating them. Here the CDR3 DNA reads TGTGCCAGCAGCCTCTCAAGTAACTCTGGAAACACCATATATTTT. This translates into CASSLSSNSGNTIYF.

The chain carries TRBV11-2 and TRBJ1-2, with unresolved D. The V and J ends lost 5 bases and 7 bases respectively, with 14 bases between them. Germline V lookup: CDR1 SGHAT, CDR2 FQNNGV. The CDR3 is made up of 13 amino acids. As DNA, the CDR3 is TGTGCCAGCAGCGTTCGATTTATGGGTGGCTACACCTTC. It specifies CASSVRFMGGYTF.

The chain joins TRBV5-1 to TRBJ2-1; TRBD2 might be the D (6 bases). Per the germline V gene, CDR1 is SGHRS and CDR2 is YFSETQ. There are 15 residues in the CDR3. Between the trimmed V and J ends, which lost 4 bases and 7 bases, there was a span of 18 bases. CDR3 sequence reads: CASSTAGGNGNEQFF. CDR3 sequence (DNA): TGCGCCAGCAGCACGGCCGGAGGGAATGGGAATGAGCAGTTCTTC.

Of note for this clone: Other DNA sequences in this specimen translate into the identical CDR3. The V call is TRBV6-5, the J call TRBJ1-5; D gene ambiguous. The germline gives CDR1 MNHEY, CDR2 SVGAGI. The CDR3 totals 13 residues. Trimming removed 5 bases at V and 0 bases at J, with 5 bases between. DNA of the CDR3: TGTGCCAGCAGTCGGGATAGCAATCAGCCCCAGCATTTT. Its protein product is CASSRDSNQPQHF.

The chain recombines TRBV7-2 with TRBJ2-1, with D unclear. There are 12 residues in the CDR3. The germline V and J ends were trimmed by 2 bases and 8 bases, with 7 bases remaining between them. Germline V gene lookup returns CDR1 SGHTA and CDR2 FQGNSA. CDR3 DNA sequence: TGTGCCAGCAGCTTATTTGCCGATGAGCAGTTCTTC. Its protein product is CASSLFADEQFF.

This chain uses TRBV7-6 with TRBJ2-4, with TRBD1 as a possible D gene (6 bases). The V gene lost 4 bases and the J gene lost 6 bases, with 13 bases spanning the gap. CDR1 is SGHVS, CDR2 FNYEAQ, per germline. The CDR3 totals 14 residues. CDR3 DNA: TGTGCCAGCAGCTCGAGGGGGACGGGAAACATTCAGTACTTC. Encoded protein: CASSSRGTGNIQYF.

The V gene is TRBV7-9, the J gene TRBJ1-2, with D maybe TRBD1 (6 bases). The CDR3 loop spans 14 amino acids. The V end was cut by 1 base, the J end by 8 bases, with 14 bases between. Germline lookup yields CDR1 SEHNR and CDR2 FQNEAQ (reference sequence). The CDR3 region is CASSLGGASVGYTF. Here the CDR3 DNA reads TGTGCCAGCAGCTTAGGGGGGGCTTCAGTCGGCTACACCTTC.

The V and J genes are TRBV18 and TRBJ2-7; D gene unclear. This CDR3 has 14 residues. The germline V gene has CDR1 KGHSH and CDR2 LQKENI. Trimming left V 0 bases short and J 5 bases short, with 11 bases between. The CDR3 loop reads CASSPPDGVDEQYF. The CDR3 nucleotides are TGTGCCAGCTCACCACCGGACGGAGTCGACGAGCAGTACTTC. Using reference TRBV18 and TRBJ2-7 for the parts outside the CDR3, the full variable domain is NAGVMQNPRHLVRRRGQEARLRCSPMKGHSHVYWYRQLPEEGLKFMVYLQKENIIDESGMPKERFSAEFPKEGPSILRIQQVVRGDSAAYFCASSPPDGVDEQYFGPGTRLTVT.

This clone was observed a single time. J is TRBJ2-2 and V is TRBV6-6, with D perhaps matching TRBD2 (5 bases). This CDR3 has 15 amino acids. V gave up 3 bases and J gave up 6 bases, with 14 bases separating them. The germline V gene encodes CDR1 MNHNY and CDR2 SVGAGI (reference sequence). The CDR3 sequence is CASSYLAGHPGELFF. The DNA for the CDR3 is TGTGCCAGCAGTTATCTAGCCGGGCATCCCGGGGAGCTGTTTTTT.

The V gene is TRBV7-2, the J gene TRBJ1-2, with TRBD1 as a possible D gene (6 bases). Germline loops: CDR1 SGHTA, CDR2 FQGNSA. The V and J ends lost 2 bases and 7 bases respectively, with 11 bases between them. CDR3 size: 13 residues. The CDR3 reads CASSLWTASGYTF. CDR3 bases: TGTGCCAGCAGCTTATGGACAGCTTCTGGCTACACCTTC.

The V call is TRBV4-3, the J call TRBJ2-2; 8 positions match TRBD1. V lost 4 bases and J lost 5; bases outside the gene matches: 12. Germline values: CDR1 LGHNA, CDR2 YSLEER. The CDR3 is 17 residues long. The DNA for the CDR3 is TGCGCCAGCAGCCGACACCGGGACAGGAGTTTGACCGGGGAGCTGTTTTTT. Translating it yields CASSRHRDRSLTGELFF.

V and J are TRBV29-1 and TRBJ2-7; D unresolved. The V and J ends lost 6 bases and 9 bases respectively, with 15 bases between them. CDR1 and CDR2 (germline): SQVTM, ANQGSEA. CDR3 length equals 11 residues. CDR3 coding DNA: TGCAGCGTCCCCGCACCATTTGGGCAGTACTTC. It is translated as CSVPAPFGQYF.

This clone was counted between two and nine times. V usage is TRBV7-9 and J usage is TRBJ1-1, with D possibly being TRBD1 (5 bases). There are 13 residues in the CDR3. Trimming pared 4 bases from V and 0 bases from J, leaving 6 bases between. Germline CDR1 is SEHNR and CDR2 is FQNEAQ (reference sequence). The CDR3 coding sequence is TGTGCCAGCAGCTCGACAGTGAACACTGAAGCTTTCTTT. Residues: CASSSTVNTEAFF.

The V call is TRBV11-3, the J call TRBJ2-7, with TRBD1 matching 9 bases. This CDR3 region has 14 residues. V gave up 4 bases and J gave up 1 base; unmatched junction bases: 2. The germline CDR1 and CDR2 sequences are SGHNT and YENEEA. The CDR3 spells CASSSGTGSYEQYF. The CDR3 DNA sequence: TGTGCCAGCAGCTCCGGGACAGGGTCCTACGAGCAGTACTTC.

The chain recombines TRBV7-9 with TRBJ1-5; D perhaps matches TRBD1 (6 bases). Germline CDR1 is SEHNR and CDR2 is FQNEAQ (reference sequence). The CDR3 is made up of 15 amino acids. V lost 1 base and J lost 3, with 10 bases in between. As DNA, the CDR3 is TGTGCCAGCAGCTTAGGGTCAGGGGTCAATCAGCCCCAGCATTTT. It yields the protein CASSLGSGVNQPQHF.

The gene calls are TRBV6-5 and TRBJ1-5, with TRBD1 matching 10 bases. J gave up 5 bases and V 5 bases, and 6 bases lay outside the gene matches. Germline CDR1 MNHEY, CDR2 SVGAGI. CDR3 size: 15 residues. CDR3 bases: TGTGCCAGCAGTCCCGGGACAGGGGCTTATCAGCCCCAGCATTTT. It translates to CASSPGTGAYQPQHF.

The chain employs TRBV18 and TRBJ2-5; 7 nucleotides line up with TRBD1. Losses at the gene ends were 5 bases for V and 1 base for J; bases not matched to a gene: 4. In germline, CDR1 is KGHSH, CDR2 LQKENI. The CDR3 has 14 amino acids. CDR3 coding DNA: TGTGCCAGCTCAGCTGGGACAGCCCAAGAGACCCAGTACTTC. Its translation is CASSAGTAQETQYF.